The 22 T cell receptor beta chains presented below share a single source sample, sequenced in a study of tumour-infiltrating T cells in Burkitt lymphoma (dated by TCRdb to between 2020 and 2021). The library was produced with the immunoSEQ multiplex PCR assay. Imported from immuneACCESS, the table was reduced by TCRdb to in-frame sequences with V and J called. These copies leave out some clones; in studies compared against another copy, an unresolved V gene accounts for under half, and the cause of the remainder is not known. This sample has around 48,000 clones in its table, and about a third of those were observed once. Jointly, the top ten make up around 2.9% of the sample. Sequencing was performed on tumor tissue. The receptor set was obtained from a human donor with Burkitt lymphoma.

This clone was seen a few times. The chain carries TRBV9 and TRBJ1-6; no reliable D call. V shed 0 bases and J shed 9 bases, with 4 bases lying between them. The germline gives CDR1 SGDLS, CDR2 YYNGEE. The CDR3 is made up of 12 amino acids. CDR3 DNA sequence: TGTGCCAGCAGCGTAGGCAGTTCACCCCTCCACTTT. Its translation: CASSVGSSPLHF.

The V and J genes are TRBV5-1 and TRBJ2-3; 7 bases align to TRBD2. The CDR3 has 14 residues. Per the germline V gene, CDR1 is SGHRS and CDR2 is YFSETQ. Germline trimming cut 5 bases from V and 2 bases from J; bases unmatched to any gene: 5. The CDR3, as DNA: TGCGCCAGCAGGGGACTACCCGACACAGATACGCAGTATTTT. It codes for CASRGLPDTDTQYF.

The genes are TRBV27 and TRBJ2-1, with 10 bases lining up with TRBD1. Germline V gene sequence: CDR1 MNHEY, CDR2 SMNVEV (reference sequence). V trimming: 11 bases; J trimming: 9 bases; junction bases outside the gene matches: 7. The CDR3 totals 12 residues. For the CDR3, the DNA is TGTGCCCCGGGACAGGGGTTGAGTGAGCAGTTCTTC. Its translation is CAPGQGLSEQFF.

The V and J genes are TRBV6-5 and TRBJ1-1; TRBD1 is a possible D gene (5 bases). V was clipped by 0 bases and J by 1 base, with 9 bases between them. Per the germline V gene, CDR1 is MNHEY and CDR2 is SVGAGI. The CDR3 totals 15 residues. The CDR3: CASSYSGGTNTEAFF. The CDR3 nucleotides read TGTGCCAGCAGTTACTCGGGGGGTACGAACACTGAAGCTTTCTTT.

The J gene is TRBJ1-1, the V gene TRBV28; D not certain. Germline CDR1 reads MDHEN; CDR2 reads SYDVKM. V was clipped by 4 bases and J by 1 base, with 10 bases between them. The CDR3 runs to 14 residues. The CDR3 is CASSYFTANTEAFF. The CDR3 DNA is TGTGCCAGCAGTTATTTTACAGCGAACACTGAAGCTTTCTTT.

The chain couples TRBV5-4 to TRBJ1-1, with D hard to call. Deletions cut 1 base from V and 0 bases from J, with 7 bases between. Germline lookup yields CDR1 SGHNT and CDR2 YYREEE (reference sequence). The CDR3 is 14 amino acids. Written as DNA, the CDR3 is TGTGCCAGCAGCTTGTGGGATGTGAACACTGAAGCTTTCTTT. It specifies CASSLWDVNTEAFF.

This chain uses TRBV5-6 with TRBJ2-7; the match to TRBD1 covers 8 bases. CDR1 SGHDT and CDR2 YYEEEE come from the germline V gene. The CDR3 loop spans 14 amino acids. Unmatched junction bases numbered 4, after V lost 1 base and J lost 4 bases. The CDR3 sequence: CASSLSRGLYEQYF. The CDR3 nucleotides read TGTGCCAGCAGCTTGAGCAGGGGGCTTTACGAGCAGTACTTC.

The genes are TRBV5-4 and TRBJ1-1; D unresolved. Deletions cut 0 bases from V and 4 bases from J, with 10 bases between. CDR1 and CDR2 (germline): SGHNT, YYREEE (reference sequence). There are 14 residues in the CDR3. CDR3 residues: CASSLGRGSTEAFF. CDR3 coding DNA: TGTGCCAGCAGCTTGGGTCGGGGTTCCACTGAAGCTTTCTTT.

The chain is built from TRBV5-1 and TRBJ2-5; 9 positions agree with TRBD1. The V segment lost 6 bases and the J segment 5 bases; nucleotides outside the gene matches: 5. In germline, CDR1 is SGHRS, CDR2 YFSETQ. This CDR3 comprises 13 residues. For the CDR3, the DNA is TGCGCCAGCACCCTGACAGGGGGGGAGACCCAGTACTTC. Translating gives CASTLTGGETQYF.

In this sample, this clone turned up a few times. The rearrangement links TRBV5-1 to TRBJ2-1; D is unresolved. Trimming removed 2 bases from V and 5 bases from J, with 11 bases in between. This CDR3 has 14 amino acids. The V gene's germline CDR1 is SGHRS and CDR2 YFSETQ. The CDR3 spells CASSFQPDNNEQFF. The CDR3, as DNA: TGCGCCAGCAGCTTCCAACCCGATAACAATGAGCAGTTCTTC.

V gene TRBV6-5 combines with J gene TRBJ1-4; 7 nucleotides line up with TRBD1. V lost 6 bases, J lost 5 bases, and 9 bases stayed unmatched. The germline V gene encodes CDR1 MNHEY and CDR2 SVGAGI. The CDR3 spans 15 residues. The CDR3 nucleotides read TGTGCCAGCAGGACCGGGACAGTTAACAATGAAAAACTGTTTTTT. Protein: CASRTGTVNNEKLFF.

V and J are TRBV4-3 and TRBJ2-1; D possibly matches TRBD1 or TRBD2 (7 bases each). The CDR3 loop spans 14 amino acids. Germline CDR1 is LGHNA and CDR2 is YSLEER. Trimming took off 4 bases at V and 9 bases at J, with 16 bases between the two ends. The CDR3 reads CASSRQGGGGEQFF. In DNA form, the CDR3 reads TGCGCCAGCAGCCGGCAGGGGGGGGGCGGTGAGCAGTTCTTC.

This clone was picked up a small number of times. The rearrangement links TRBV7-9 to TRBJ2-6; D is uncertain. This CDR3 comprises 15 residues. V dropped 5 bases and J dropped 2 bases, with 10 bases sitting between them. Germline-derived CDR1 and CDR2 are SEHNR and FQNEAQ (reference sequence). CDR3 region: CASSAAWTGANVLTF. The CDR3 DNA reads as TGTGCCAGCAGCGCTGCGTGGACTGGGGCCAACGTCCTGACTTTC.

The CDR3 DNA reads as TGTGCCAGTCGTACTTCCGGGGGGACCACAGATACGCAGTATTTT. It yields the protein CASRTSGGTTDTQYF. The chain has TRBV19 and TRBJ2-3; 7 bases are a match to TRBD2. CDR1 LNHDA and CDR2 SQIVND come from the germline V gene (reference sequence). V gave up 8 bases and J gave up 2 bases; unmatched junction bases: 10. There are 15 residues in the CDR3.

In its sample, this clone is medium-sized. The gene calls are TRBV4-1 and TRBJ1-4; no clear D gene. Germline V gene lookup returns CDR1 MGHRA and CDR2 YSYEKL. V was trimmed by 1 base and J by 5 bases, leaving 14 bases between them. The CDR3 consists of 16 residues. This CDR3 is CASSQGGSVRNEKLFF. The DNA of the CDR3 is TGCGCCAGCAGCCAAGGGGGTAGTGTGCGGAATGAAAAACTGTTTTTT.

This clone was counted only a few times. DNA for the CDR3: TGTGCCAGCAGCGAGAATGGGGATACGCAGTATTTT. This encodes CASSENGDTQYF. The chain joins TRBV6-5 to TRBJ2-3; no clear D gene. The germline gives CDR1 MNHEY, CDR2 SVGAGI. V was trimmed by 6 bases and J by 6 bases, leaving 10 bases between them. This CDR3 spans 12 amino acids.

The gene calls are TRBV7-9 and TRBJ2-7; 9 nucleotides align to TRBD1. J lost 6 bases, V lost 6 bases, and 9 bases had no gene match. Germline CDR1 reads SEHNR; CDR2 reads FQNEAQ (reference sequence). The length of the CDR3 is 14 residues. The CDR3 DNA is TGTGCCAGCAGTAGGGACAGGGAACGGGGCGAGCAGTACTTC. This sequence encodes CASSRDRERGEQYF. Drawing the rest from reference TRBV7-9 and TRBJ2-7, the complete variable domain is DTGVSQNPRHKITKRGQNVTFRCDPISEHNRLYWYRQTLGQGPEFLTYFQNEAQLEKSRLLSDRFSAERPKGSFSTLEIQRTEQGDSAMYLCASSRDRERGEQYFGPGTRLTVT.

Turning to this clone: Mismatch with germline at one junction end may stem from a read error. The chain links TRBV7-2 to TRBJ2-3; tentatively, D is TRBD1 (5 bases). This CDR3 has 13 residues. Germline V gene data show CDR1 as SGHTA and CDR2 as FQGNSA. The chain's CDR3 is CASSLAGYGQGIF. As DNA, the CDR3 is TGTGCCAGCAGCTTAGCAGGGTATGGGCAGGGAATTTTT.

This chain uses TRBV7-2 with TRBJ2-7; D assignment may be TRBD1 or TRBD2 (5 bases each). The V and J ends lost 3 bases and 12 bases respectively, with 18 bases between them. From germline, CDR1 is SGHTA and CDR2 FQGNSA. This CDR3 has 13 amino acids. CDR3 coding DNA: TGTGCCAGCAGCTTCCTCCGGGACCCGGAGGTGTACTTC. It codes for CASSFLRDPEVYF. The full variable domain, with the rest looked up from reference TRBV7-2 and TRBJ2-7, is GAGVSQSPSNKVTEKGKDVELRCDPISGHTALYWYRQSLGQGLEFLIYFQGNSAPDKSGLPSDRFSAERTGGSVSTLTIQRTQQEDSAVYLCASSFLRDPEVYFGPGTRLTVT.

The V gene is TRBV7-7, the J gene TRBJ1-1; no clear D. The germline V gene has CDR1 SSHAT and CDR2 FNYEAQ (reference sequence). The CDR3 is 13 amino acids. Trimming left V 8 bases short and J 3 bases short, with 13 bases between. CDR3 DNA: TGTGCCAGCTGGGCAGGCGGGGACACTGAAGCTTTCTTT. The encoded protein is CASWAGGDTEAFF.

This clone was seen a few times. J is TRBJ2-3 and V is TRBV2, with 10 bases aligning to TRBD2. Germline CDR1 SNHLY, CDR2 FYNNEI. The CDR3 spans 16 residues. Trimming removed 4 bases from V and 2 bases from J; junction bases left unmatched: 6. This CDR3 is CASSAGLAVYTDTQYF. The CDR3 DNA sequence: TGTGCCAGCAGTGCCGGACTAGCGGTTTACACAGATACGCAGTATTTT.

A few counts support this clone. The genes are TRBV4-1 and TRBJ2-3; 8 nucleotides match TRBD2. CDR1 is MGHRA and CDR2 is YSYEKL in the germline V gene. The CDR3 covers 17 residues. The J segment lost 0 bases and the V segment lost 0 bases, leaving 5 bases of the junction unmatched. CDR3 nucleotides: TGCGCCAGCAGCCAAGATCGGGCTAGCGGGAGCACAGATACGCAGTATTTT. Protein: CASSQDRASGSTDTQYF.